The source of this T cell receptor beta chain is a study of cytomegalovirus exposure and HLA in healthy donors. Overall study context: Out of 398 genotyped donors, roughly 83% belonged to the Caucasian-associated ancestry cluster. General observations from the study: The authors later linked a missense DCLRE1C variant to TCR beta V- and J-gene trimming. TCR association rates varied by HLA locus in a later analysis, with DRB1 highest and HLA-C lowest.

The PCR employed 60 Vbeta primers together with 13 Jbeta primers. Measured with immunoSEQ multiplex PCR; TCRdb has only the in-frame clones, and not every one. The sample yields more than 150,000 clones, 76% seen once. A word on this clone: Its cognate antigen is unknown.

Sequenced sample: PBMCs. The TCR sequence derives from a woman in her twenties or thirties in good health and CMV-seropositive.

Here the CDR3 DNA reads TGTGCCAGCAGCTCGGGGGGGCAAGATACGCAGTATTTT. The encoded protein is CASSSGGQDTQYF. The chain couples TRBV6-5 to TRBJ2-3; TRBD2 agrees at 8 bases. The germline V gene encodes CDR1 MNHEY and CDR2 SVGAGI. With 6 bases clipped from V and 5 bases from J, the junction kept 4 bases outside the gene matches. CDR3 size: 13 residues.